Listed below are T cell receptor beta chains from one sample, sequenced in a study of cytomegalovirus exposure and HLA in healthy donors. TCRdb's table, derived via immunoSEQ multiplex PCR, lists solely in-frame clones and lacks some. The table records under 130,000 clones, roughly nine tenths of them present only once. Sequencing was done on a sample of PBMCs. These receptor sequences come from a woman aged 18-29 years in good health and CMV-seropositive. Each CDR3 is given without its conserved first and last residue. Size values are once, few and many counts, or a class for expanded clones, and some rows have none.

V gene,clone size,CDR3 protein
TRBV7-9,once,ASSLAIEGVIGRYT
TRBV11-3,few,ASSLGGLYEQY
TRBV6-6,few,ASKSLAGGLGYEQY
TRBV10-3,-,AIRDRGGNTEAF
TRBV14,-,ASSHAGLAGYTQY
TRBV10-2,few,ASSRDRQETQY
TRBV5-6,-,ASSYPAQGRGNEQF
TRBV19,few,ATADRGLGEQY
TRBV9,-,ASSPKTGDGNEQF
TRBV6-6,-,ASSQIQGTVSYEQY
TRBV28,-,ASSSGQGGGYT
TRBV7-9,-,ASSLGGRRVTEAF
TRBV7-2,-,ASSRRLAGSYEQY
TRBV9,-,ASSVSPGNTGELF
TRBV7-9,-,ASRGRGTYQETQY
TRBV5-1,-,ASSATSGATGELF
TRBV15,-,ATSRDSPKAF
TRBV6-1,-,ASRSGGSTYEQY
TRBV5-4,-,ASRRPTGDTDTQY
TRBV4-1,-,ASSQDHRSVQPQH
TRBV5-6,-,ASSSFLEQF
TRBV20-1,-,SAAGGTEAF
TRBV11-2,-,ASSRRTGRNEQF
TRBV7-8,-,ASSSPGETQY
TRBV10-1,-,ASSEGLPGELF
TRBV19,-,ASKDRGREKLF
TRBV18,-,ASSPSRGGPREQF
TRBV9,few,ASSVATFNSPLH
TRBV7-2,-,ASSLLGGQGANEQF
TRBV2,-,ASRQGGEKLF
TRBV25-1,-,ASAVRGLGNTEAF
TRBV6-5,once,ASSSGQSNTGELF
TRBV6-1,-,ASSVWQAQQGQH
TRBV4-1,-,ASRTDSGGASYEQY
TRBV9,-,ASKGGNTGELF
TRBV10-3,-,AISEGGEKLF
TRBV16,-,ASSQSAGLQNGYT
TRBV7-9,-,ASSPIRGAYTNTEAF
TRBV28,once,ATQSLANTEAF
TRBV12-5,-,ASVPQISGSRNEQF
TRBV6-5,-,ASSSVSGIGTQY
TRBV18,-,ASSPLELTEAF
TRBV6-4,-,ASSDAQGADTQY
TRBV19,-,ASSIAGGTDTQY
TRBV12-5,-,ASGLVRGQGPQSSEAF
TRBV19,-,ASTTLGQGNTQY
TRBV19,-,ASRWGANQPQH
TRBV9,-,ASSAEGQTDQPQH
TRBV7-9,-,ASSLTGPRYYGYT
TRBV2,-,ASRQEIDNQPQH
TRBV14,-,ASKAGTSVFYEQY
TRBV7-3,-,ASSLTFGQALSYNEQF
TRBV7-9,-,ASSSGLAGVSDTQY
TRBV5-5,-,ASSLEGQGWAEAF
TRBV6-1,-,ASSELSGVPNEAF
TRBV7-2,-,ASSPLEAGNQPQH
TRBV5-1,-,ASSLGRASYNEQF
TRBV5-1,-,ASSPGTSDTDTQY
TRBV29-1,once,SVEGRGGPGETQY
TRBV7-9,-,ASSRTQGFTDTQY